This T cell receptor beta chain was sequenced in a study of blood T cells in healthy people across ages (dated by TCRdb to 2014 to 2015). As for the study more broadly: In model experiments, template switching captured about one uniquely barcoded TCR beta cDNA molecule for every two T cells. Using the same blood draw, the study looked at two additional independent replicas of 1 million unique cDNA reads for two donors, one aged 18 to 30 and the other aged 80 or older. The donors were divided into four age groups: young (average around 17 years), middle-aged (about 41), aged (approximately 59) and long-lived (82). Using deep sequencing normalized with unique cDNA molecular identifiers, the study measured how TCR beta repertoire diversity changes with age. To avoid experimental bias, donors of different ages were spread randomly across the sequencing lanes.

Library creation used 5' RACE. A second 7 to 11 cycle PCR used a sample-barcoded 5' primer and a J-beta primer mix. A unique molecular identifier was introduced onto each TCR beta cDNA molecule by a template-switch 5' adaptor carrying 12 random nucleotides. Each sample yielded at least 2.5 million CDR3-containing paired-end reads. First-strand cDNA was synthesized from all RNA with the Mint cDNA synthesis kit, primed by a TRBC-specific oligonucleotide. After uracil-DNA glycosylase treatment, a first 18-cycle PCR used universal primers M1SS and BC2_uni_R on all cDNA. The study's own analysis went as follows. For normalization, 1 million high-quality reads, each with a distinct molecular identifier, were randomly selected from each sample. Instead of being binned into consensus sequences, reads with shared molecular identifiers were discarded. CDR3 identification, clonotype clustering and error correction used MiTCR with a Q25 quality threshold and the strictest error-elimination algorithm. A nonparametric unseen species model with Euler transformation was used to estimate a lower bound on total TCR beta diversity. TCRdb cleaned the public reads at Q25 with fastp, built clones with MiXCR and kept in-frame beta chains. A single entry per CDR3 protein holds the most common genes and DNA from its merged rows. The V and J calls were not made by the authors but by TCRdb's processing. Across this sample there are approximately 2,000,000 distinct CDR3 sequences, with around 42% seen only once. About 23% of the sample is taken by the ten largest.

The donors were some 36 Caucasian individuals from Russia, aged roughly 6 to 100 years, who were systemically healthy. Approximately 9 milliliters of peripheral blood were collected from each donor into EDTA-treated Vacutainer tubes. Ficoll-Paque density-gradient centrifugation was used to isolate PBMCs, with at least 6.5 million obtained per sample. Total RNA was extracted from PBMCs with Trizol reagent, with at least 5 micrograms obtained per sample. The percentages of naive CD45RAhigh/CD27high T cells were determined by flow cytometry on a PBMC aliquot from every donor. Details on this clonotype: Its antigen is not yet known. Base qualities were left out, and no much larger clone turns up one base away.

CDR1 and CDR2, looked up from the germline V gene, are SGHTA and FQGNSA. From the cysteine through the phenylalanine, the CDR3 covers 12 amino acids. CDR3 DNA is the only sequence kept; it has 36 bases, read in frame from the first base. Relative to germline, V is 5 bases shorter and J is 5 bases shorter, with 10 bases between their ends. Points the paper makes about the study in general: Estimates of total diversity from one million sequenced T cells were regarded as lower bounds and underestimates. Because profiling used bulk unsorted PBMCs, naive and antigen-experienced compartments could not be compared conclusively. Observed TCR beta diversity per million T cells fell roughly linearly with age, and a significant reduction was already apparent by age around 40. The CMV infection status of donors was not known, potentially confounding age-related changes in expanded clonotypes. Observed TCR beta diversity correlated strongly with the percentage of naive T cells measured by flow cytometry. Compared with the aged group, the long-lived group had more naive CD4+ T cells, fewer expanded clones and increased TCR diversity, a pattern suggesting age selection.

This clonotype was sampled from a human donor in good health. The sequenced material came from blood. The chain employs TRBV7-2 and TRBJ2-7; the D gene is perhaps TRBD1, from 5 matching bases. CDR3 loop: CASSPSGNEQYF. The nucleotide sequence is TGTGCCAGCAGCCCCTCAGGGAACGAGCAGTACTTC.